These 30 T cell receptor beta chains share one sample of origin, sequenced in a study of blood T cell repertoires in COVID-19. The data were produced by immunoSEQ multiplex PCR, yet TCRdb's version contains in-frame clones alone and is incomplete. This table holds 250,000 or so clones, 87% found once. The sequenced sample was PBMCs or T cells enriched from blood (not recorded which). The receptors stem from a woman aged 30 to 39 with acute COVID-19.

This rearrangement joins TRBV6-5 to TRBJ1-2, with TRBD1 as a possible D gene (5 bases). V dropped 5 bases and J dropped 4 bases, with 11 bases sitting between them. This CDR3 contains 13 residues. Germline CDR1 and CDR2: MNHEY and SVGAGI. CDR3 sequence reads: CASSLGVGYGYTF. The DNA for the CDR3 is TGTGCCAGCAGTCTAGGGGTGGGCTATGGCTACACCTTC.

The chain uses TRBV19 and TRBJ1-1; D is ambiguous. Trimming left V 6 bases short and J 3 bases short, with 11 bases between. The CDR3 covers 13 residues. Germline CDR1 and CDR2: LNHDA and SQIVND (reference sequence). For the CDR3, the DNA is TGTGCCAGTAGGGCCTCTGATTACACTGAAGCTTTCTTT. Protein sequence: CASRASDYTEAFF. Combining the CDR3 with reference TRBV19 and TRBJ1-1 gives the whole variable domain DGGITQSPKYLFRKEGQNVTLSCEQNLNHDAMYWYRQDPGQGLRLIYYSQIVNDFQKGDIAEGYSVSREKKESFPLTVTSAQKNPTAFYLCASRASDYTEAFFGQGTRLTVV.

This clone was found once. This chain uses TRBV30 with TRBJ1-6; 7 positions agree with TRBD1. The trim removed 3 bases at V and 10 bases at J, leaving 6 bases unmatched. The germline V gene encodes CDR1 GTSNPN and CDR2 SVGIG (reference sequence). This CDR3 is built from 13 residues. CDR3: CAWRPDRASPLHF. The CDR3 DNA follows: TGTGCCTGGAGGCCCGACAGGGCGTCACCCCTCCACTTT.

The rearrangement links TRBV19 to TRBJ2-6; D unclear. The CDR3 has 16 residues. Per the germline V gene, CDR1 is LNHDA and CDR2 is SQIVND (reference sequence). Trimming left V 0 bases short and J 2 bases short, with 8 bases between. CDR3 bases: TGTGCCAGTAGTATAGAGGGTCGGGCTGGGGCCAACGTCCTGACTTTC. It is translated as CASSIEGRAGANVLTF.

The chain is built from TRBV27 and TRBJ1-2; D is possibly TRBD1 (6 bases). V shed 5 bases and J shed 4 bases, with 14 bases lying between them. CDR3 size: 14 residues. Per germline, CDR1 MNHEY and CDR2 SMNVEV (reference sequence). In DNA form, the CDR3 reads TGTGCCAGCAGTGAAACGGGACATCTCTATGGCTACACCTTC. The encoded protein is CASSETGHLYGYTF.

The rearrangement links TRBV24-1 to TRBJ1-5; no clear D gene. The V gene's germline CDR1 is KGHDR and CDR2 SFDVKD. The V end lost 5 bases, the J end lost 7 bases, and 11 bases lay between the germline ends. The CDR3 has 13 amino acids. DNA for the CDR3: TGTGCCACCAGTGGGGCAGAGCGGCAGCCCCAGCATTTT. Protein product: CATSGAERQPQHF.

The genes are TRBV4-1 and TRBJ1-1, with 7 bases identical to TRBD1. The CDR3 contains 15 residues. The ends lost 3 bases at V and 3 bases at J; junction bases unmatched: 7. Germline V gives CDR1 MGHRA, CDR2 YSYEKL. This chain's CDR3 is CASSQPRDRDTEAFF. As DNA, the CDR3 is TGCGCCAGCAGCCAGCCCCGGGACAGAGACACTGAAGCTTTCTTT.

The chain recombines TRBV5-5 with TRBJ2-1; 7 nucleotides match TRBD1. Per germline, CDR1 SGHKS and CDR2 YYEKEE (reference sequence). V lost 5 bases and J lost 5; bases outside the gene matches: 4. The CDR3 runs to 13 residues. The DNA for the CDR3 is TGTGCCAGCAGACCTACAGGGGACAATGAGCAGTTCTTC. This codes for CASRPTGDNEQFF.

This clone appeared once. The CDR3 protein is CASSQDALYQPQHF. CDR3 DNA sequence: TGCGCCAGCAGCCAAGATGCGCTTTATCAGCCCCAGCATTTT. V and J are TRBV4-1 and TRBJ1-5; no clear D gene. The CDR3 runs to 14 residues. Between the trimmed V and J ends, which lost 0 bases and 5 bases, there was a span of 8 bases. CDR1 MGHRA and CDR2 YSYEKL come from the germline V gene.

CDR3 nucleotides: TGTGCCAGCAGCGTAGCTGAAGCGGGGGGCTCCTACGAGCAGTACTTC. Translated, it gives CASSVAEAGGSYEQYF. V is TRBV9 and J is TRBJ2-7; 9 bases line up with TRBD2. The CDR3 runs to 16 residues. Germline-derived CDR1 and CDR2 are SGDLS and YYNGEE. V lost 0 bases and J lost 0; bases outside the gene matches: 4.

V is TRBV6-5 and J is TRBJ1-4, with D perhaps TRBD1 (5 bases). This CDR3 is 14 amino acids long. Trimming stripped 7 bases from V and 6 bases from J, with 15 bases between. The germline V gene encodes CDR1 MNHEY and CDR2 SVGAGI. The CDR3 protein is CASIAGGADEKLFF. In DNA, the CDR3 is TGTGCCAGCATCGCCGGCGGGGCTGATGAAAAACTGTTTTTT.

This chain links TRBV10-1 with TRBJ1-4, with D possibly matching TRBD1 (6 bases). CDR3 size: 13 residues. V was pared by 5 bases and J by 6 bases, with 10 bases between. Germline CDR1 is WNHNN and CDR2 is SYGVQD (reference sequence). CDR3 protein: CASSRDNDEKLFF. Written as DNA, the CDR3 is TGCGCCAGCAGTCGGGACAACGATGAAAAACTGTTTTTT.

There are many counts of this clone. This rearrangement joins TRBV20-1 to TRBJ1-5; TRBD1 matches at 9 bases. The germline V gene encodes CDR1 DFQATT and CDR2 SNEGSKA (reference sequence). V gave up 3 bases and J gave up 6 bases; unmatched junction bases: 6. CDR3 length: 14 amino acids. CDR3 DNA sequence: TGCAGTGCTAGTTCCACAGGGGGCAGTCAGCCCCAGCATTTT. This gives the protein CSASSTGGSQPQHF.

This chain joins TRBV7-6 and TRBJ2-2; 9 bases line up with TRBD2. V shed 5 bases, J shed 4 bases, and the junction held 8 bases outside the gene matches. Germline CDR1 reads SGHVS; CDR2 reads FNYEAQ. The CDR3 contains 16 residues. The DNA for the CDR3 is TGTGCCAGCAGCCCTCGGACTAGCGTGGGCACCGGGGAGCTGTTTTTT. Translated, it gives CASSPRTSVGTGELFF. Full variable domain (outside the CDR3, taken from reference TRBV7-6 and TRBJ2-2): GAGVSQSPRYKVTKRGQDVALRCDPISGHVSLYWYRQALGQGPEFLTYFNYEAQQDKSGLPNDRFSAERPEGSISTLTIQRTEQRDSAMYRCASSPRTSVGTGELFFGEGSRLTVL.

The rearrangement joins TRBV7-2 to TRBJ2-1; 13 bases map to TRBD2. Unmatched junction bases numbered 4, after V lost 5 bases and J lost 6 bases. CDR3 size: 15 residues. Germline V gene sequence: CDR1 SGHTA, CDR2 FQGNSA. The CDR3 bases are TGTGCCAGCAGCCACGGACTAGCGGGGGTCAATGAGCAGTTCTTC. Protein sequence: CASSHGLAGVNEQFF.

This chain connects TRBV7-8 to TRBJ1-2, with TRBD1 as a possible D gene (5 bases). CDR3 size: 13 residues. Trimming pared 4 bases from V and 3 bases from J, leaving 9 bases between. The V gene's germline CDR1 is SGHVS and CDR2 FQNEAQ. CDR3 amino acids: CASSYRSDYGYTF. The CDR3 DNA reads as TGTGCCAGCAGCTACAGGTCGGACTATGGCTACACCTTC.

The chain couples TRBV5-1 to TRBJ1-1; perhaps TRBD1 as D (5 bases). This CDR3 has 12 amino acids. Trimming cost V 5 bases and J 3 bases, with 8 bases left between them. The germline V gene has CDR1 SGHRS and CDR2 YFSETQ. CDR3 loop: CASSFRDTEAFF. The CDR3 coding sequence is TGCGCCAGCAGTTTCAGGGACACTGAAGCTTTCTTT.

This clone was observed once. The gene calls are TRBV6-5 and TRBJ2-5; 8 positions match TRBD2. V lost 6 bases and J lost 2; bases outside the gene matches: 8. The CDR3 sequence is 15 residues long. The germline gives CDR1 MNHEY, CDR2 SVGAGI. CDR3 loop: CASSEGLEMQETQYF. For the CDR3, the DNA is TGTGCCAGCAGCGAGGGACTAGAGATGCAAGAGACCCAGTACTTC.

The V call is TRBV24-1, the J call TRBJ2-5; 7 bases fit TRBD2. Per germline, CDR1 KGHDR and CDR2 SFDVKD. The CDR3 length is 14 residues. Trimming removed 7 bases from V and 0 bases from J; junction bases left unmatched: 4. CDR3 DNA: TGTGCCACCAGGGGAGCGGGGAACCAAGAGACCCAGTACTTC. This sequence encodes CATRGAGNQETQYF.

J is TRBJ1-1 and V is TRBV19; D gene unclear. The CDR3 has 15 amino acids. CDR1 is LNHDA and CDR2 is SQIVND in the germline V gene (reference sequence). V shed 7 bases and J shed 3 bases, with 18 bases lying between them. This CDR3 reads CASMGTGNLYTEAFF. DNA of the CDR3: TGTGCCAGTATGGGTACGGGAAATTTGTACACTGAAGCTTTCTTT.

DNA for the CDR3: TGTGCCAGCAGCTTAAACGCCGGACAGGGCGGTGAAGCTTTCTTT. The encoded protein is CASSLNAGQGGEAFF. The chain combines TRBV13 with TRBJ1-1; 8 nucleotides match TRBD1. Unmatched junction bases numbered 9, after V lost 2 bases and J lost 7 bases. The CDR3 spans 15 residues. Germline-derived CDR1 and CDR2 are PRHDT and FYEKMQ (reference sequence).

This CDR3 reads CASSYFRGTEAFF. DNA of the CDR3: TGTGCCAGCAGTTACTTCAGGGGAACTGAAGCTTTCTTT. The chain links TRBV6-2 or TRBV6-3 to TRBJ1-1, with D possibly matching TRBD1 (6 bases). The V and J ends lost 1 base and 5 bases respectively, with 8 bases between them. This CDR3 is 13 amino acids long. Germline CDR1 MNHEY, CDR2 SVGEGT.

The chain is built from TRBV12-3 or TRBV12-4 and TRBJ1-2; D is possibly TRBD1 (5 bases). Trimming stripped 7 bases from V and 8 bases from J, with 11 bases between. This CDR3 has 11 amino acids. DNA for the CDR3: TGTGCCAGCACCCAGGGTCTGGGCTACACCTTC. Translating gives CASTQGLGYTF.

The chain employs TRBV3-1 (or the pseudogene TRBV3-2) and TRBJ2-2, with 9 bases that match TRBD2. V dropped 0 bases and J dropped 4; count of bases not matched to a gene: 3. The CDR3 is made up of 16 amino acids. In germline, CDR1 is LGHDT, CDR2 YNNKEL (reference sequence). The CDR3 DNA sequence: TGTGCCAGCAGCCAAGAAAATAGCGGGGGCACCGGGGAGCTGTTTTTT. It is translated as CASSQENSGGTGELFF.

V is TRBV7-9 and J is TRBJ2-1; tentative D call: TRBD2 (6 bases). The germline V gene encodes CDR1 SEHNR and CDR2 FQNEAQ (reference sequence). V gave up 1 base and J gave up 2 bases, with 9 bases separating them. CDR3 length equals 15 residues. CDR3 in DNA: TGTGCCAGCAGCTTAGGAGGGGAGGCCTACAATGAGCAGTTCTTC. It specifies CASSLGGEAYNEQFF.

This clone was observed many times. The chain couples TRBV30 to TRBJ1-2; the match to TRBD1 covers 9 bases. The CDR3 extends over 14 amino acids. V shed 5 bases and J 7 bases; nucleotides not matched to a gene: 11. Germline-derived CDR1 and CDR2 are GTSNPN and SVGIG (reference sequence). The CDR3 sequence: CAWSPDRGIGGYTF. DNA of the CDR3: TGTGCCTGGTCCCCGGACAGGGGCATCGGTGGCTACACCTTC. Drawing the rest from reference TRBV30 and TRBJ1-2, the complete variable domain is SQTIHQWPATLVQPVGSPLSLECTVEGTSNPNLYWYRQAAGRGLQLLFYSVGIGQISSEVPQNLSASRPQDRQFILSSKKLLLSDSGFYLCAWSPDRGIGGYTFGSGTRLTVV.

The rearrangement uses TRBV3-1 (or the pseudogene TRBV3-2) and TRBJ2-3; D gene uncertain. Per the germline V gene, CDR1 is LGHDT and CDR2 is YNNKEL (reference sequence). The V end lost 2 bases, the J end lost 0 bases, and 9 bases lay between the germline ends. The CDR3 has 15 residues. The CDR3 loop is CASSQQISSTDTQYF. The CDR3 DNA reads TGTGCCAGCAGCCAACAGATTTCTAGCACAGATACGCAGTATTTT.

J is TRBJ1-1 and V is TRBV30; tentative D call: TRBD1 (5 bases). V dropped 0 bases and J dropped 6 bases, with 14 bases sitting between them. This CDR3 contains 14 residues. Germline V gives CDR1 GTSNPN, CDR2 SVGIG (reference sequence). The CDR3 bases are TGTGCCTGGAGTGTGGAGCTTGGGGGGGCTGAAGCTTTCTTT. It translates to CAWSVELGGAEAFF.

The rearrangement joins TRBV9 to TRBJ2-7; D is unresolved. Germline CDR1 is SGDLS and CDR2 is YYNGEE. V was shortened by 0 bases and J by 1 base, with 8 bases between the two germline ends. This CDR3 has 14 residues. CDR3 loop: CASSVATESYEQYF. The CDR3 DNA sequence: TGTGCCAGCAGCGTAGCAACCGAGTCCTACGAGCAGTACTTC.

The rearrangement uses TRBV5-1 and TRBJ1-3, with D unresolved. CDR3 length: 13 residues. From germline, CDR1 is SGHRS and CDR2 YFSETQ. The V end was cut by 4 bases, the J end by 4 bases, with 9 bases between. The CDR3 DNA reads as TGCGCCAGCAGCGGTAGCATAGGAAACACCATATATTTT. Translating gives CASSGSIGNTIYF. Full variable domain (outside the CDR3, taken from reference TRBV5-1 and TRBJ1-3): KAGVTQTPRYLIKTRGQQVTLSCSPISGHRSVSWYQQTPGQGLQFLFEYFSETQRNKGNFPGRFSGRQFSNSRSEMNVSTLELGDSALYLCASSGSIGNTIYFGEGSWLTVV.